The entry that follows covers one T cell receptor beta chain sequence. The germline V and J ends were trimmed by 8 bases and 3 bases, with 12 bases remaining between them. CDR3 size: 13 residues. Germline values: CDR1 SGHTA, CDR2 FQGTGA. This sample's time point: blood 4 weeks post-SBRT, at nephrectomy. Treatment of the sample: 15 Gy SBRT to primary tumor, nephrectomy 4 weeks later. After SBRT, blood was collected at 2 and 4 weeks, plus baseline. The data were produced by immunoSEQ multiplex PCR, yet TCRdb's version contains in-frame clones alone and is incomplete. The sample contains 130,000 to 150,000 clones, less than 90% of which appear only once. These data come from a study of radiation and T cells in renal cell carcinoma.

V is TRBV7-3 and J is TRBJ2-3; no definite D call. Sequencing used blood, obtained from a patient whose treatment included radiotherapy and nephrectomy. The sequence was collected from a woman aged 50 to 60 with renal cell carcinoma. In nucleotides, the CDR3 is TGTGCCAGCGTAAGGGTCACGACAGATACGCAGTATTTT. Translating gives CASVRVTTDTQYF. Full variable domain (missing parts from reference TRBV7-3 and TRBJ2-3): GAGVSQTPSNKVTEKGKYVELRCDPISGHTALYWYRQSLGQGPEFLIYFQGTGAADDSGLPNDRFFAVRPEGSVSTLKIQRTERGDSAVYLCASVRVTTDTQYFGPGTRLTVL.